The 10 T cell receptor beta chains below come from one sample, sequenced in a study of blood T cell repertoires in COVID-19. The assay was immunoSEQ multiplex PCR, and TCRdb's table has in-frame clones only and misses some. In the table there are about 180,000 clones, 65% to 90% of which are singletons. Material for sequencing was peripheral blood. Source of these receptors: a man in his forties or fifties with active or convalescent COVID-19.

A few counts support this clone. In DNA, the CDR3 is TGTGCCAGCAGCTTAGAGACGGCAGGGGCCTACGAGCAGTACTTC. Its protein product is CASSLETAGAYEQYF. The genes are TRBV7-6 and TRBJ2-7, with a tentative D call TRBD1 (6 bases). From germline, CDR1 is SGHVS and CDR2 FNYEAQ. The CDR3 extends over 15 amino acids. Trimming pared 1 base from V and 2 bases from J, leaving 12 bases between.

The chain couples TRBV3-1 (or the pseudogene TRBV3-2) to TRBJ2-1; 8 nucleotides align to TRBD2. The germline gives CDR1 LGHDT, CDR2 YNNKEL (reference sequence). The CDR3 sequence is 16 residues long. Trimming took 2 bases from V and 4 from J; bases not matched to a gene: 7. The CDR3 DNA reads as TGTGCCAGCAGCCAAAACGCGGGAGGAGATTACAATGAGCAGTTCTTC. The encoded protein is CASSQNAGGDYNEQFF.

The rearrangement links TRBV28 to TRBJ1-1; D is unresolved. Trimming took 6 bases from V and 1 from J, leaving 6 bases between them. The CDR3 runs to 12 residues. Germline CDR1 reads MDHEN; CDR2 reads SYDVKM. CDR3 protein: CASRWQNTEAFF. CDR3 bases: TGTGCCAGCAGGTGGCAGAACACTGAAGCTTTCTTT.

This chain connects TRBV25-1 to TRBJ1-1, with D maybe TRBD1 (6 bases). Germline V gene lookup returns CDR1 MGHDK and CDR2 SYGVNS. The ends were cut back, 5 bases at V and 5 bases at J, with 9 bases in the middle. CDR3 length: 12 amino acids. The CDR3 sequence: CASSTQGTEAFF. CDR3 nucleotide sequence: TGTGCCAGCAGTACACAGGGAACTGAAGCTTTCTTT.

V and J are TRBV3-1 (or the pseudogene TRBV3-2) and TRBJ2-1; 11 nucleotides agree with TRBD2. This CDR3 spans 18 amino acids. Germline CDR1 reads LGHDT; CDR2 reads YNNKEL (reference sequence). With V trimmed by 4 bases and J by 3 bases, 11 bases remained unmatched. The CDR3 DNA reads as TGTGCCAGCAGCCGGAAGCCCGGGACTAGCGGTTACTACAATGAGCAGTTCTTC. Its protein product is CASSRKPGTSGYYNEQFF.

This chain uses TRBV18 with TRBJ1-2; 7 bases match TRBD1. There are 14 residues in the CDR3. Germline V lookup: CDR1 KGHSH, CDR2 LQKENI. The junction had 2 bases not matched to a gene; V was cut back by 2 bases and J by 2 bases. This CDR3 is CASSPTQGNYGYTF. The DNA for the CDR3 is TGTGCCAGCTCACCAACACAGGGGAACTATGGCTACACCTTC.

The chain combines TRBV16 with TRBJ2-5, with 7 bases fitting TRBD1. This CDR3 has 14 residues. Germline values: CDR1 KGHSY, CDR2 FQNENV. V lost 0 bases, J lost 5 bases, and 3 bases stayed unmatched. The CDR3 region is CASSQSRGGETQYF. CDR3 nucleotides: TGTGCCAGCAGCCAATCAAGAGGGGGCGAGACCCAGTACTTC. Variable domain in full (rest from reference TRBV16 and TRBJ2-5): GEEVAQTPKHLVRGEGQKAKLYCAPIKGHSYVFWYQQVLKNEFKFLISFQNENVFDETGMPKERFSAKCLPNSPCSLEIQATKLEDSAVYFCASSQSRGGETQYFGPGTRLLVL.

The rearrangement links TRBV23-1 to TRBJ1-2, with 10 bases fitting TRBD1. TRBV23-1 is an ORF, with its function uncertain. CDR3 length equals 15 residues. V trimming: 3 bases; J trimming: 7 bases; junction bases outside the gene matches: 8. The CDR3 DNA reads TGCGCCAGCAGTCATCCGGGACAGGGGCTTTGTGGCTACACCTTC. This gives the protein CASSHPGQGLCGYTF.

There are a few counts of this clone. The same CDR3 is also encoded by other DNA sequences in this sample. V and J are TRBV30 and TRBJ2-3; D ambiguous. V was trimmed by 0 bases and J by 6 bases, leaving 7 bases between them. The germline gives CDR1 GTSNPN, CDR2 SVGIG (reference sequence). This CDR3 comprises 12 residues. CDR3 amino acids: CAWSVLSDTQYF. The CDR3 DNA reads as TGTGCCTGGAGTGTATTATCCGATACGCAGTATTTT.

This chain joins TRBV9 and TRBJ2-1; TRBD2 agrees at 8 bases. The CDR3 spans 16 residues. Germline lookup yields CDR1 SGDLS and CDR2 YYNGEE. V dropped 0 bases and J dropped 7; count of bases not matched to a gene: 9. CDR3 in amino acids: CASSVGKVAGQNEQFF. CDR3 DNA sequence: TGTGCCAGCAGCGTAGGAAAGGTAGCGGGACAAAATGAGCAGTTCTTC.